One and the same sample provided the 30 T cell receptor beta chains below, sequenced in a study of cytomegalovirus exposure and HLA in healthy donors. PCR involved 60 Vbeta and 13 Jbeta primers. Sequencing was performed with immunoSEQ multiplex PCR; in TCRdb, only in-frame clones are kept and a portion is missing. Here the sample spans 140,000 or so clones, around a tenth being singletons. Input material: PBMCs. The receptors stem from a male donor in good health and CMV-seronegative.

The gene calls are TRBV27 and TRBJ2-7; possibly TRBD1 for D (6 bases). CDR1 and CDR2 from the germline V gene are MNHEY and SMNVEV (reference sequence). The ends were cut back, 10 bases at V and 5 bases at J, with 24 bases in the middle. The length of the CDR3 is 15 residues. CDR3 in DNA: TGTGCCACCTCCAGTTCCCAGGGGACAATTGACGAGCAGTACTTC. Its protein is CATSSSQGTIDEQYF.

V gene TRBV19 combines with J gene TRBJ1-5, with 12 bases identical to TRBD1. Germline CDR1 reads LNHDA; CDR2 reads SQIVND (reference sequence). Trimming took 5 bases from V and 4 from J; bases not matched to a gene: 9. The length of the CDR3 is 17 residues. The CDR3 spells CASSLLPGQGANQPQHF. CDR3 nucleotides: TGTGCCAGTAGTCTCCTCCCGGGACAGGGGGCAAATCAGCCCCAGCATTTT.

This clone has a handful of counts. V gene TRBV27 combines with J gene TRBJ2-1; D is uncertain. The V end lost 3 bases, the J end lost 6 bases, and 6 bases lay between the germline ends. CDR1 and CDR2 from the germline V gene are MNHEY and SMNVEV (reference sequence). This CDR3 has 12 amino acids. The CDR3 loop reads CASSLVGNEQFF. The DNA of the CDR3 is TGTGCCAGCAGTTTGGTCGGCAATGAGCAGTTCTTC.

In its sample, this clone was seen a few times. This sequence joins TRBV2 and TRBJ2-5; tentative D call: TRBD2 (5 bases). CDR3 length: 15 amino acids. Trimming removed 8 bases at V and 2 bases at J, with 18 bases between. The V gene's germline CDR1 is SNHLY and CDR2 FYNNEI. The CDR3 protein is CASRRGSGRQETQYF. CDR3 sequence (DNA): TGTGCCAGCCGGAGAGGTTCGGGGAGACAAGAGACCCAGTACTTC.

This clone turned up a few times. In DNA, the CDR3 is TGTGCCAGCAGCATAGGGGGGGGAGGGAACACTGAAGCTTTCTTT. Its translation: CASSIGGGGNTEAFF. The chain carries TRBV9 and TRBJ1-1; a weak D match, TRBD1 (6 bases). The V gene's germline CDR1 is SGDLS and CDR2 YYNGEE. The V end lost 4 bases, the J end lost 1 base, and 14 bases lay between the germline ends. The CDR3 length is 15 residues.

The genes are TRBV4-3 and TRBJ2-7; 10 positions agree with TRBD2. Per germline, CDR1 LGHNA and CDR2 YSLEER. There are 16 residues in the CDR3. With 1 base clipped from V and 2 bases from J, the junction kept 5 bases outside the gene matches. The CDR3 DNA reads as TGCGCCAGCAGCCAAGGGCTAGCGGGGGCCCCCTACGAGCAGTACTTC. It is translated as CASSQGLAGAPYEQYF.

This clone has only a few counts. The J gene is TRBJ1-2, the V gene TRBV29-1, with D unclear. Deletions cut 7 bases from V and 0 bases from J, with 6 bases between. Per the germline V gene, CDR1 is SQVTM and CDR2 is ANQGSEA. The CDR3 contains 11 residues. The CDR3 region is CSGASNYGYTF. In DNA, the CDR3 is TGCAGCGGCGCTTCTAACTATGGCTACACCTTC.

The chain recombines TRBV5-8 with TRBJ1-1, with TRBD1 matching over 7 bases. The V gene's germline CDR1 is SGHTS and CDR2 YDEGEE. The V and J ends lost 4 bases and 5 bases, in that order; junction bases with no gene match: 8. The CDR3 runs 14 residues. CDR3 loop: CASSTGQAGTEAFF. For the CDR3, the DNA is TGTGCCAGCAGCACCGGACAGGCCGGAACTGAAGCTTTCTTT.

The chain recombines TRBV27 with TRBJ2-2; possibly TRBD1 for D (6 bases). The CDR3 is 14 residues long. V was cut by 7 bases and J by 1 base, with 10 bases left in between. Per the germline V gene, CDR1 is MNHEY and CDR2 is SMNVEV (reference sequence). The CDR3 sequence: CASTRGQNTGELFF. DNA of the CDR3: TGTGCCAGCACCCGGGGACAGAACACCGGGGAGCTGTTTTTT.

CDR3 in DNA: TGTGCCAGCAGTCCCCTAAAGGGGGCGGCTGAAGCTTTCTTT. As protein: CASSPLKGAAEAFF. The J gene is TRBJ1-1, the V gene TRBV6-6; 7 positions agree with TRBD1. The J segment lost 6 bases and the V segment lost 5 bases, leaving 9 bases of the junction unmatched. Germline CDR1 MNHNY, CDR2 SVGAGI (reference sequence). The CDR3 extends over 14 amino acids.

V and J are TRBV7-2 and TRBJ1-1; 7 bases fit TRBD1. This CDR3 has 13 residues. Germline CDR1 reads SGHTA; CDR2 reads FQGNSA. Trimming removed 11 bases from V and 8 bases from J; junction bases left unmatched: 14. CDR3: CAGVGQARREAFF. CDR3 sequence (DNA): TGTGCCGGCGTCGGACAGGCACGGAGGGAAGCTTTCTTT.

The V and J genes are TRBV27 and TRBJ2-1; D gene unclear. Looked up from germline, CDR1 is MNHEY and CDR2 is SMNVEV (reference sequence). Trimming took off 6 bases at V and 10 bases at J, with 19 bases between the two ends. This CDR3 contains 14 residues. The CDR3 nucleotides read TGTGCCAGCAGCCCCGTAACGCCCCCACGGGAGCAGTTCTTC. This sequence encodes CASSPVTPPREQFF.

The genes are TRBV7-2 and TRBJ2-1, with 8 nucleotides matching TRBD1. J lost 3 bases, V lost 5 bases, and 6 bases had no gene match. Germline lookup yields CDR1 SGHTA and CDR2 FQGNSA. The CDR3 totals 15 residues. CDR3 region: CASSRRDRSYNEQFF. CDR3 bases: TGTGCCAGCAGCCGTCGGGACAGGAGCTACAATGAGCAGTTCTTC.

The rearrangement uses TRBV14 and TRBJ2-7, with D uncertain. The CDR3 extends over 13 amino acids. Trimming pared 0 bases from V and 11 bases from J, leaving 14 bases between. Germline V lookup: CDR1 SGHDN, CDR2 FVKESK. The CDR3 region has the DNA TGTGCCAGCAGCCAAGATCTTAACGGTATGGAGTACTTC. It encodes CASSQDLNGMEYF.

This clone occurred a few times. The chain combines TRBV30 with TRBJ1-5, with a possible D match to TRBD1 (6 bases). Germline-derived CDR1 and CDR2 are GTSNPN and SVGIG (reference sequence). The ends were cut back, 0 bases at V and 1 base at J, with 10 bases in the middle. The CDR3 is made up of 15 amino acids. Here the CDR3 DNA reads TGTGCCTGGAGTGTACGGGGGGCCAGCAATCAGCCCCAGCATTTT. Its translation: CAWSVRGASNQPQHF.

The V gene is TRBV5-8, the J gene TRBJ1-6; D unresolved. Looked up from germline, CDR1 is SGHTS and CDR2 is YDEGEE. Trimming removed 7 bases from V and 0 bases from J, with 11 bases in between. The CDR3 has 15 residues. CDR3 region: CASPSTSSYNSPLHF. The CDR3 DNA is TGTGCCAGCCCTTCCACAAGCTCCTATAATTCACCCCTCCACTTT.

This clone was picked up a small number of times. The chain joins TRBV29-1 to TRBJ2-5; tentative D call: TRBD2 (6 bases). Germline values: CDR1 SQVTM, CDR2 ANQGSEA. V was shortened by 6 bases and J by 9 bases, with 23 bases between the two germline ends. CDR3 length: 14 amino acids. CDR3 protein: CSVQRDSRKEAQYF. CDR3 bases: TGCAGCGTCCAACGGGACTCCCGAAAGGAGGCCCAGTACTTC.

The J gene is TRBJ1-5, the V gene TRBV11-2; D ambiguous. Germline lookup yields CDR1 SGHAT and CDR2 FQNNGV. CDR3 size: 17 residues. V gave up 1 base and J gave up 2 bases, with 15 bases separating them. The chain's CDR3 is CASSLGSRGRGNQPQHF. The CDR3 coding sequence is TGTGCCAGCAGCTTAGGGTCACGGGGAAGGGGCAATCAGCCCCAGCATTTT.

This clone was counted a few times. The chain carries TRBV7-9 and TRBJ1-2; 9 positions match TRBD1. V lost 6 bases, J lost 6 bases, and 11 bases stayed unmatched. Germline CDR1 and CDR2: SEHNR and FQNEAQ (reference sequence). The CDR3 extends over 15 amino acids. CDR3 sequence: CASRSMGQGSDGYTF. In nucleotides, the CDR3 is TGTGCCAGCAGAAGTATGGGACAGGGAAGTGATGGCTACACCTTC.

CDR3 nucleotides: TGTGCCAGCAGTGATCGACAGAGCAATCAGCCCCAGCATTTT. Translation gives CASSDRQSNQPQHF. The genes are TRBV2 and TRBJ1-5, with a weak D call TRBD1 (5 bases). The CDR3 totals 14 residues. The germline V gene has CDR1 SNHLY and CDR2 FYNNEI. Trimming took 3 bases from V and 1 from J, leaving 7 bases between them.

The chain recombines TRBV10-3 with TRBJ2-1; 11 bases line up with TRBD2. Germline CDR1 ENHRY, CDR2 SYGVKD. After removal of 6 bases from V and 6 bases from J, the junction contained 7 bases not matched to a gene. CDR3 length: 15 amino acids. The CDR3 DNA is TGTGCCATCAGCCAACTAGCGGGAGTTCTCAATGAGCAGTTCTTC. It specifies CAISQLAGVLNEQFF.

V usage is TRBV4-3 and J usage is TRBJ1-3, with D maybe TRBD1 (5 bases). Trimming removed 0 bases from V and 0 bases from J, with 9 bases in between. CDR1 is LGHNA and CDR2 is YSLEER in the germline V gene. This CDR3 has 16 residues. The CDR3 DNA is TGCGCCAGCAGCCAAGATGGAAGGGGCTCTGGAAACACCATATATTTT. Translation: CASSQDGRGSGNTIYF.

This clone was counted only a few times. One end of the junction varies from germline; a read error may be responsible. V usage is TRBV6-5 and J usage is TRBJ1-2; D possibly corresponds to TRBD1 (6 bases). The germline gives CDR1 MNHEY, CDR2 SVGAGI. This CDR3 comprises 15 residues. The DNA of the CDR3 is TGTGCCAGCAGTTCCCTTTCAGGGGATGGCTATGGCCACACCTTC. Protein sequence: CASSSLSGDGYGHTF.

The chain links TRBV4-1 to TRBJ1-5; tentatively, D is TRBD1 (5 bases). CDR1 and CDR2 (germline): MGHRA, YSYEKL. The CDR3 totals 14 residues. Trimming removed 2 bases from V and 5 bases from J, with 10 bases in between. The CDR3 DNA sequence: TGCGCCAGCAGCCAAACAGACAGAGATCAGCCCCAGCATTTT. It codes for CASSQTDRDQPQHF.

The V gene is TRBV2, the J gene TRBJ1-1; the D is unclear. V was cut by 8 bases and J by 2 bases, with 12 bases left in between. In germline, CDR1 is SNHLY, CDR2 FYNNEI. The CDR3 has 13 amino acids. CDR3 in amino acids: CASRGDINTEAFF. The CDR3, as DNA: TGTGCCAGCCGTGGAGACATAAACACTGAAGCTTTCTTT.

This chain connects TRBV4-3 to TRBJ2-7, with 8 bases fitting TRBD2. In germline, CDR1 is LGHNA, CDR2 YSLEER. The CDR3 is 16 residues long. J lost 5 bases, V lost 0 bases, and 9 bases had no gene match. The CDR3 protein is CASSQDPIAGLDEQYF. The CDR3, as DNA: TGCGCCAGCAGCCAAGATCCGATAGCGGGGCTAGACGAGCAGTACTTC.

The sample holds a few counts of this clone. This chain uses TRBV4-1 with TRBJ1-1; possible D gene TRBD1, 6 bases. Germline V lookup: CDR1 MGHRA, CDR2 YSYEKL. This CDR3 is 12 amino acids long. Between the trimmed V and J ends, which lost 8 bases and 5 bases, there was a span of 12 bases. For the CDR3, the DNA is TGCGCCAGCCGGACAGCCGGTACTGAAGCTTTCTTT. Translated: CASRTAGTEAFF.

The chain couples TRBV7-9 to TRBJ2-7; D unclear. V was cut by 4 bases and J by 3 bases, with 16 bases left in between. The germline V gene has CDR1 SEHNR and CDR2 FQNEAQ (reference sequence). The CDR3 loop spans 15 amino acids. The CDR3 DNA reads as TGTGCCAGCAGCTCAGTGGTGACTGGCGTCTACGAGCAGTACTTC. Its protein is CASSSVVTGVYEQYF.

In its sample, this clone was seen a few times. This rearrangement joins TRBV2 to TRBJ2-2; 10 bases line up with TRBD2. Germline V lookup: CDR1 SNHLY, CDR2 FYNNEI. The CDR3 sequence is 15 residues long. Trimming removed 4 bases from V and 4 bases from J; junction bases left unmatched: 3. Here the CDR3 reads CASSGQRGGTGELFF. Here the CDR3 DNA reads TGTGCCAGCAGTGGGCAGCGGGGGGGCACCGGGGAGCTGTTTTTT.

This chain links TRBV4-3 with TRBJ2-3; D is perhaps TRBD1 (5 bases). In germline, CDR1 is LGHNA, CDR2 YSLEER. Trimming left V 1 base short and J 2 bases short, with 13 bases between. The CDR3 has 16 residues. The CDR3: CASSQGTSVHTDTQYF. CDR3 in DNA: TGCGCCAGCAGCCAAGGGACATCCGTACACACAGATACGCAGTATTTT.